The 12 T cell receptor beta chains presented below share a single source sample, sequenced in a study of blood T cells in healthy people across ages. A second about 7 to 11 cycle PCR used barcoded and J-beta primers. TCRdb itself ran the 5' RACE reads through MiXCR, one entry per CDR3 protein. The table has 1.5 million to 1.9 million distinct CDR3 sequences, under 55% seen once. Material for sequencing was blood. Receptor source: a woman in her late teens or twenties in good health.

The chain links TRBV29-1 to TRBJ2-1; the D gene is possibly TRBD2 (5 bases). CDR1 and CDR2 from the germline V gene are SQVTM and ANQGSEA. The CDR3 covers 13 residues. V gave up 7 bases and J gave up 3 bases, with 13 bases separating them. DNA for the CDR3: TGCAGCGCCGCGGACTGGTTCTACAATGAGCAGTTCTTC. Protein sequence: CSAADWFYNEQFF.

The chain is built from TRBV21-1 and TRBJ1-2. TRBV21-1 is a recognized pseudogene. CDR3 length: 18 residues. This CDR3 reads CASSSLRAPGLTSYGYTF. The CDR3 DNA is TGTGCCAGCAGCAGCCTCAGGGCCCCGGGTTTAACTAGCTATGGCTACACCTTC.

This clonotype was observed once. The CDR3, as DNA: TGCAGTGTAGGGAGGGGTAGCTACAAGAATGAGCAGTTCTTC. This sequence encodes CSVGRGSYKNEQFF. The chain joins TRBV20-1 to TRBJ2-1; TRBD2 matches 7 bases. Looked up from germline, CDR1 is DFQATT and CDR2 is SNEGSKA (reference sequence). Trimming cost V 7 bases and J 7 bases; bases outside gene matches: 13. The CDR3 totals 14 residues.

The V gene is TRBV7-8, the J gene TRBJ1-1, with D perhaps TRBD1 (5 bases). This CDR3 region has 16 residues. Per germline, CDR1 SGHVS and CDR2 FQNEAQ. Trimming removed 1 base from V and 5 bases from J, with 17 bases in between. The CDR3 nucleotides are TGTGCCAGCAGCTTAGTGACTGGGGCGGTTAAGACTGAAGCTTTCTTT. It translates to CASSLVTGAVKTEAFF.

This clonotype has a handful of counts. The gene calls are TRBV12-3 or TRBV12-4 and TRBJ2-7, with TRBD1 matching 7 bases. After removal of 2 bases from V and 4 bases from J, the junction contained 8 bases not matched to a gene. This CDR3 is 15 amino acids long. CDR3 protein: CASSLRQGSRYEQYF. The CDR3 bases are TGTGCCAGCAGTTTAAGACAGGGAAGTCGGTACGAGCAGTACTTC.

The chain joins TRBV7-9 to TRBJ1-1, with 8 bases lining up with TRBD1. This CDR3 spans 13 amino acids. The junction had 12 bases not matched to a gene; V was cut back by 7 bases and J by 11 bases. Germline CDR1 is SEHNR and CDR2 is FQNEAQ (reference sequence). CDR3 coding DNA: TGTGCCAGCAATCCGGACAGGGCTCGTGCGGCTTTCTTT. Its translation is CASNPDRARAAFF.

CDR3 in amino acids: CATLGTSEETQYF. CDR3 sequence (DNA): TGTGCCACCCTAGGGACTAGCGAAGAGACCCAGTACTTC. The J gene is TRBJ2-5, the V gene TRBV2; 10 nucleotides align to TRBD2. Germline loops: CDR1 SNHLY, CDR2 FYNNEI. This CDR3 has 13 amino acids. Losses at the gene ends were 10 bases for V and 3 bases for J; bases not matched to a gene: 5.

This chain links TRBV4-1 with TRBJ2-7; 9 positions match TRBD1. CDR1 MGHRA and CDR2 YSYEKL come from the germline V gene. With V trimmed by 1 base and J by 0 bases, 4 bases remained unmatched. The CDR3 is 16 amino acids. CDR3 in DNA: TGCGCCAGCAGCCAAGGTCCGGACAGGGGCTCCTACGAGCAGTACTTC. It yields the protein CASSQGPDRGSYEQYF.

In DNA, the CDR3 is TGTGCCAGCAGAACCGAGGGGCTCGGGAATTCACCCCTCCACTTT. This sequence encodes CASRTEGLGNSPLHF. This chain connects TRBV12-3 or TRBV12-4 to TRBJ1-6; D may be TRBD1 (5 bases). V was cut by 6 bases and J by 7 bases, with 16 bases left in between. The CDR3 runs to 15 residues.

The V call is TRBV20-1, the J call TRBJ1-5; possibly TRBD1 for D (5 bases). Trimming stripped 1 base from V and 5 bases from J, with 12 bases between. The germline V gene encodes CDR1 DFQATT and CDR2 SNEGSKA (reference sequence). This CDR3 is 14 amino acids long. The CDR3 sequence: CSARGDLTYQPQHF. The DNA for the CDR3 is TGCAGTGCTAGAGGGGACCTTACTTATCAGCCCCAGCATTTT.

The chain recombines TRBV7-9 with TRBJ2-3; unclear D gene. This CDR3 is 12 amino acids long. Germline loops: CDR1 SEHNR, CDR2 FQNEAQ (reference sequence). Trimming stripped 5 bases from V and 6 bases from J, with 9 bases between. CDR3 nucleotides: TGTGCCAGCAGCCCCACATGGGATACGCAGTATTTT. Amino acids: CASSPTWDTQYF. Filled out from reference TRBV7-9 and TRBJ2-3, the complete variable domain reads DTGVSQNPRHKITKRGQNVTFRCDPISEHNRLYWYRQTLGQGPEFLTYFQNEAQLEKSRLLSDRFSAERPKGSFSTLEIQRTEQGDSAMYLCASSPTWDTQYFGPGTRLTVL.

J is TRBJ1-2 and V is TRBV6-5; maybe TRBD1 (6 bases). The CDR3 loop spans 13 amino acids. Between the trimmed V and J ends, which lost 6 bases and 4 bases, there was a span of 12 bases. The germline V gene has CDR1 MNHEY and CDR2 SVGAGI. This chain's CDR3 is CASSPQGIYGYTF. CDR3 coding DNA: TGTGCCAGCAGCCCCCAGGGGATCTATGGCTACACCTTC.